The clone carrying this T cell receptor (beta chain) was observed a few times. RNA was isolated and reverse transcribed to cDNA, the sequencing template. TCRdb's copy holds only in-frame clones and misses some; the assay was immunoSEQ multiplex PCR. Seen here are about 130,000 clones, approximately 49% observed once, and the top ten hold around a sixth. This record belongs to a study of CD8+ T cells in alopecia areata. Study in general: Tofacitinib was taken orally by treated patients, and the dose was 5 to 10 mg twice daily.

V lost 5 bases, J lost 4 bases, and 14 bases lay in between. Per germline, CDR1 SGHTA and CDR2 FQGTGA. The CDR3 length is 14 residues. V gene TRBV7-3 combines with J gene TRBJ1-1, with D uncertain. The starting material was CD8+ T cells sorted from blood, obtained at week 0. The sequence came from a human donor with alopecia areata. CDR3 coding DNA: TGTGCCAGCAGCCCCGATGGAGGGAGCACTGAAGCTTTCTTT. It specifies CASSPDGGSTEAFF.